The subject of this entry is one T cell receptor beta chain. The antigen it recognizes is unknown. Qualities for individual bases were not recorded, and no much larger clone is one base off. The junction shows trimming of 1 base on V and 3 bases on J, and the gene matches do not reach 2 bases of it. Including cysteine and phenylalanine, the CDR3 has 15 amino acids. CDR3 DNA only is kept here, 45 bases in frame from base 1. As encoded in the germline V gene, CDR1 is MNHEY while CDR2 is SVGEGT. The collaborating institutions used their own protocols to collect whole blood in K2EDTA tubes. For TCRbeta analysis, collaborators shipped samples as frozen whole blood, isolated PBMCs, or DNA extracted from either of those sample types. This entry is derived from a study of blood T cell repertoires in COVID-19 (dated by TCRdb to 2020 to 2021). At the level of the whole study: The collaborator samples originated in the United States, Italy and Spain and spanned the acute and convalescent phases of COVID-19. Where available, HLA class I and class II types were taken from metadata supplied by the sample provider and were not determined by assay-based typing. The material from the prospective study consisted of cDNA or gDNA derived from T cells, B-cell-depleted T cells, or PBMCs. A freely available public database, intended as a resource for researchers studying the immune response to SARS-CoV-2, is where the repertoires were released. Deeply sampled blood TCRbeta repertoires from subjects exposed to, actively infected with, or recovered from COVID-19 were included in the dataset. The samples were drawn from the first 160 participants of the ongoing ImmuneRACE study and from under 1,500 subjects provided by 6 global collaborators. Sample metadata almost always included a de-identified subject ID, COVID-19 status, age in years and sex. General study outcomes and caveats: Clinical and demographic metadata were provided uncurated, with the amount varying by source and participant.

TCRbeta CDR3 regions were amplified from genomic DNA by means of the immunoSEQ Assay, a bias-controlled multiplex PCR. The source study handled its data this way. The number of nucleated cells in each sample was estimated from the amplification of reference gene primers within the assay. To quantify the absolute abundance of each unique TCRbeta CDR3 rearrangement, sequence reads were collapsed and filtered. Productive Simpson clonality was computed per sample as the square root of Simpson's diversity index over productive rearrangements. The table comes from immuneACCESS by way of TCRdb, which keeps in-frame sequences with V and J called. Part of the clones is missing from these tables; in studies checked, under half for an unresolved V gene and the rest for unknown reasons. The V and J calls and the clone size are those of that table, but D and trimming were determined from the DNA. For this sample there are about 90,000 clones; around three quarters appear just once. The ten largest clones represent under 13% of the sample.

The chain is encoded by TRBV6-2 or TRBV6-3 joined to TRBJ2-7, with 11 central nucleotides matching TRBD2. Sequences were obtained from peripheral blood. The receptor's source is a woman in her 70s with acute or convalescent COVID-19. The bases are TGTGCCAGCAGTTACTACGGGACTAGCGGCTACGAGCAGTACTTC. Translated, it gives CASSYYGTSGYEQYF.